This TCR beta chain is drawn from a study of T cell responses to AZD1222 COVID-19 vaccine. Broader study findings: Reports indicate that nearly half of spike-specific TCRs are directed at unmutated variant regions. It was only 6 or 7 AZD1222 recipients who were seropositive at baseline. White British donors predominated, females outnumbered males, and clonal diversity was possibly underestimated.

Concerning this clone itself: Its matching antigen is unknown.

TCRdb's copy holds only in-frame clones and misses some; the assay was immunoSEQ multiplex PCR. Altogether roughly 200,000 clones are present, around 92% being singletons, with the ten largest covering less than 1.5%. Trimming cost V 6 bases and J 5 bases; bases outside gene matches: 6. Looked up from germline, CDR1 is MNHEY and CDR2 is SMNVEV (reference sequence). CDR3 length equals 15 residues. The starting material was peripheral blood, obtained on day 0 of AZD1222 vaccination. This sequence joins TRBV27 and TRBJ1-6, with TRBD1 matching over 8 bases. This TCR was recovered from an adult in good health. The CDR3 loop reads CASSRQDRDNSPLHF. The CDR3 nucleotides are TGTGCCAGCAGCCGCCAGGACAGGGATAATTCACCCCTCCACTTT.